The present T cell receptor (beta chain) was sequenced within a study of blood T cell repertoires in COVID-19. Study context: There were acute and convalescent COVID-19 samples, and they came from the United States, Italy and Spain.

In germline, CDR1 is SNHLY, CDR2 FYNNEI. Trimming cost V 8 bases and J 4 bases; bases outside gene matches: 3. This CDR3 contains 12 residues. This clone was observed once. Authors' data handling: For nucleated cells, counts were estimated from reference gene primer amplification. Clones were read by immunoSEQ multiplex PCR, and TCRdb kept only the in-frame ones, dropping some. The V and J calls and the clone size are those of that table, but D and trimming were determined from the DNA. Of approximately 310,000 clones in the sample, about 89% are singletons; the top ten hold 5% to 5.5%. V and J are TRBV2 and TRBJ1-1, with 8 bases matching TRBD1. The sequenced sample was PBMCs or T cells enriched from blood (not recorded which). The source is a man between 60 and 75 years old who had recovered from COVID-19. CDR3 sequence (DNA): TGTGCCAGCGTAGACAGGGGCACTGAAGCTTTCTTT. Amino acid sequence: CASVDRGTEAFF.